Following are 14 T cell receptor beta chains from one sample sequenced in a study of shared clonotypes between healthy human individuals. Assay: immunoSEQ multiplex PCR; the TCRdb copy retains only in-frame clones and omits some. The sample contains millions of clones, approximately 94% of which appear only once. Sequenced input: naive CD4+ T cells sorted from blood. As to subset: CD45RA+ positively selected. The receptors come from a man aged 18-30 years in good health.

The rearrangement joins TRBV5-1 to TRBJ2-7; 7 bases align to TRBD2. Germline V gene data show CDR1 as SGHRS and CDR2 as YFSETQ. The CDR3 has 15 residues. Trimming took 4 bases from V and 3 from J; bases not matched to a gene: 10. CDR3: CASSPEPGTNYEQYF. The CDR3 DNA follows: TGCGCCAGCAGCCCGGAACCTGGGACTAACTACGAGCAGTACTTC.

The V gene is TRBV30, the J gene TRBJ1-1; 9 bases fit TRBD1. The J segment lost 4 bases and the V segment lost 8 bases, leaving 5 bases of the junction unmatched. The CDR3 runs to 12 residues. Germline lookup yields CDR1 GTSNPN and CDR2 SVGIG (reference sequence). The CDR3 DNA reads TGTGCCGGAGGGACAGGGTTCACTGAAGCTTTCTTT. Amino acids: CAGGTGFTEAFF. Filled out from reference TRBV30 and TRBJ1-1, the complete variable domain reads SQTIHQWPATLVQPVGSPLSLECTVEGTSNPNLYWYRQAAGRGLQLLFYSVGIGQISSEVPQNLSASRPQDRQFILSSKKLLLSDSGFYLCAGGTGFTEAFFGQGTRLTVV.

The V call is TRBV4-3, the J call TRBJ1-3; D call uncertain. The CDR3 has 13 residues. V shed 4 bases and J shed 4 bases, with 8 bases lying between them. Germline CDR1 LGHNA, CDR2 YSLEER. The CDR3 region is CASSPLGGNTIYF. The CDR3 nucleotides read TGCGCCAGCAGCCCCTTAGGGGGAAACACCATATATTTT.

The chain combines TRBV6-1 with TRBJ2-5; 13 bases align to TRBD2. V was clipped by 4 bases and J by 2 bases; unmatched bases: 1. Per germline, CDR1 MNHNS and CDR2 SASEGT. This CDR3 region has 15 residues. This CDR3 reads CASSVGLAGQETQYF. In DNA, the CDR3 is TGTGCCAGCAGTGTGGGACTAGCGGGGCAAGAGACCCAGTACTTC.

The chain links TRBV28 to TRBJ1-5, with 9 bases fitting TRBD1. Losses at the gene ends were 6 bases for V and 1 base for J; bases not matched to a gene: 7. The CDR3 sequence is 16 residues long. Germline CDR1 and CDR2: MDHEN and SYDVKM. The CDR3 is CASSTGGTGSNQPQHF. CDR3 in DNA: TGTGCCAGCAGCACAGGGGGCACGGGAAGCAATCAGCCCCAGCATTTT.

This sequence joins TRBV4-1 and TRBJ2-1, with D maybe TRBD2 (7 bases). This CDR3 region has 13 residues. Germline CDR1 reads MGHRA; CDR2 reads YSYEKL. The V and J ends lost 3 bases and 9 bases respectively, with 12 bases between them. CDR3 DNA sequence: TGCGCCAGCAGCCAGGGGGGGCTGGGTGAGCAGTTCTTC. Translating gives CASSQGGLGEQFF.

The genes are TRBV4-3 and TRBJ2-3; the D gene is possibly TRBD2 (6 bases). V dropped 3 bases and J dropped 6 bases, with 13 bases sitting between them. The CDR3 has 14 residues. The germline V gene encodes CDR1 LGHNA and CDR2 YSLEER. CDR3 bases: TGCGCCAGCAGCCAGGATCTAGCGAAGGATACGCAGTATTTT. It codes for CASSQDLAKDTQYF.

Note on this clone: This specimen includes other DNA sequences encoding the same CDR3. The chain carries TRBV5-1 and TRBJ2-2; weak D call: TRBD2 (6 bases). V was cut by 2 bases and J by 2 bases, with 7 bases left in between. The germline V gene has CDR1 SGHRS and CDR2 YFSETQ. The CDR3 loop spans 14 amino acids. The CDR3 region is CASSFGGNTGELFF. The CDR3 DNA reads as TGCGCCAGCAGCTTCGGGGGAAACACCGGGGAGCTGTTTTTT.

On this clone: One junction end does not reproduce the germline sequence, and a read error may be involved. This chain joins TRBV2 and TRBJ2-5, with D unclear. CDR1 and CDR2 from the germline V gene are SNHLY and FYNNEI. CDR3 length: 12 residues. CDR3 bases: TGTGCCAGCGGTGTTGCGACCGTGTCGCCGGACTTC. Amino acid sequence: CASGVATVSPDF.

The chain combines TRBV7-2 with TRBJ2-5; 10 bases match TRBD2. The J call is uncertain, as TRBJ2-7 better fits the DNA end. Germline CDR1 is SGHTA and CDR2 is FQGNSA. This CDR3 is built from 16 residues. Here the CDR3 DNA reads TGTGCCAGCACCAGAGCGGGGGGGGTCTTTCGCTACGAGCAGTACTTC. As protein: CASTRAGGVFRYEQYF.

The CDR3 region has the DNA TGTGCCAGTAGCCAACAGGGAGCTAATGAAAAACTGTTTTTT. It translates to CASSQQGANEKLFF. The gene calls are TRBV19 and TRBJ1-4; tentatively, D is TRBD1 (6 bases). The CDR3 sequence is 14 residues long. Germline V gene data show CDR1 as LNHDA and CDR2 as SQIVND (reference sequence). V was clipped by 6 bases and J by 3 bases, with 11 bases between them. Looking up the rest from reference TRBV19 and TRBJ1-4 gives the full variable domain: DGGITQSPKYLFRKEGQNVTLSCEQNLNHDAMYWYRQDPGQGLRLIYYSQIVNDFQKGDIAEGYSVSREKKESFPLTVTSAQKNPTAFYLCASSQQGANEKLFFGSGTQLSVL.

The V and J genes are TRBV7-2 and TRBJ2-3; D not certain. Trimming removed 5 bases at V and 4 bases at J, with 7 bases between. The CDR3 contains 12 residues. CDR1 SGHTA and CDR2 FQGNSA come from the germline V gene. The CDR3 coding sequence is TGTGCCAGCAGCCGTAGTTCAGATACGCAGTATTTT. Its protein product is CASSRSSDTQYF.

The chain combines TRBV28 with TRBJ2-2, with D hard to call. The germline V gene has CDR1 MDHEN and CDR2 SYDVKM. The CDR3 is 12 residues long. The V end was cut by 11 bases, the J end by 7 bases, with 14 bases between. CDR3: CAAKGRFGELFF. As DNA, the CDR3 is TGTGCCGCGAAGGGTCGGTTCGGGGAGCTGTTTTTT.

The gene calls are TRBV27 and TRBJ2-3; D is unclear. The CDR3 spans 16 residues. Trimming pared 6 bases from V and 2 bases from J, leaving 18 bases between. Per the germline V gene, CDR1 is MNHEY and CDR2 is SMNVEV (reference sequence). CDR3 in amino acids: CASSYLVSQPTDTQYF. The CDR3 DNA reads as TGTGCCAGCAGCTATCTGGTCTCCCAGCCCACAGATACGCAGTATTTT.